These 29 T cell receptor beta chains originate from one sample sequenced in a study of blood T cell repertoires in COVID-19. Sequenced by immunoSEQ multiplex PCR; TCRdb stores in-frame clones only, minus some. Of roughly 150,000 clones in the sample, around four fifths were seen once. Sequenced material: PBMCs or T cells enriched from blood (not recorded which). Receptor source: a woman between 50 and 59 years old who had recovered from COVID-19.

The J gene is TRBJ2-1, the V gene TRBV25-1, with 7 bases fitting TRBD2. The V gene's germline CDR1 is MGHDK and CDR2 SYGVNS. With V trimmed by 7 bases and J by 1 base, 4 bases remained unmatched. CDR3 length: 14 amino acids. Here the CDR3 DNA reads TGTGCCAGCATCCAGGGAGGGTCCTACAATGAGCAGTTCTTC. Its translation is CASIQGGSYNEQFF. Complete variable domain (other parts from reference TRBV25-1 and TRBJ2-1): EADIYQTPRYLVIGTGKKITLECSQTMGHDKMYWYQQDPGMELHLIHYSYGVNSTEKGDLSSESTVSRIRTEHFPLTLESARPSHTSQYLCASIQGGSYNEQFFGPGTRLTVL.

This rearrangement joins TRBV27 to TRBJ2-7, with TRBD1 matching over 7 bases. J was trimmed by 6 bases and V by 6 bases; bases with no gene match: 8. The germline gives CDR1 MNHEY, CDR2 SMNVEV (reference sequence). CDR3 size: 13 residues. Here the CDR3 DNA reads TGTGCCAGCAGACAGGGGTCTTCGCGCGAGCAGTACTTC. It encodes CASRQGSSREQYF.

The DNA for the CDR3 is TGTGCCAGCAGCCCGACAGGGAAGCGATACAATGAGCAGTTCTTC. Protein: CASSPTGKRYNEQFF. The chain employs TRBV11-1 and TRBJ2-1; 7 nucleotides agree with TRBD1. Per germline, CDR1 SGHAT and CDR2 FQDESV (reference sequence). CDR3 size: 15 residues. J was trimmed by 4 bases and V by 5 bases; bases with no gene match: 8.

The chain is built from TRBV5-1 and TRBJ2-2, with a possible D match to TRBD1 (5 bases). This CDR3 contains 15 residues. Between the trimmed V and J ends, which lost 0 bases and 5 bases, there was a span of 11 bases. Germline CDR1 is SGHRS and CDR2 is YFSETQ. CDR3 bases: TGCGCCAGCAGCTTGGAGGGGTATTCGACCGGGGAGCTGTTTTTT. This translates into CASSLEGYSTGELFF.

The chain is built from TRBV7-6 and TRBJ2-5; 8 bases line up with TRBD1. Germline V gene sequence: CDR1 SGHVS, CDR2 FNYEAQ. This CDR3 is 14 amino acids long. V dropped 5 bases and J dropped 3; count of bases not matched to a gene: 5. In nucleotides, the CDR3 is TGTGCCAGCAGCCCAGGACAGGGAGAAGAGACCCAGTACTTC. Translated: CASSPGQGEETQYF.

This rearrangement joins TRBV4-3 to TRBJ2-3, with D perhaps TRBD2 (5 bases). The CDR3 covers 15 residues. V was pared by 1 base and J by 2 bases, with 10 bases between. Germline V lookup: CDR1 LGHNA, CDR2 YSLEER. The CDR3 DNA reads TGCGCCAGCAGCCAAGGTGCTAGCATCACAGATACGCAGTATTTT. The encoded protein is CASSQGASITDTQYF.

The gene calls are TRBV4-2 and TRBJ2-3; 9 nucleotides align to TRBD2. After removal of 2 bases from V and 0 bases from J, the junction contained 9 bases not matched to a gene. The germline gives CDR1 LGHNA, CDR2 YNFKEQ. The CDR3 sequence is 18 residues long. CDR3 protein: CASSQKLSSGASTDTQYF. CDR3 sequence (DNA): TGTGCCAGCAGCCAAAAGCTATCTAGCGGGGCAAGCACAGATACGCAGTATTTT.

This rearrangement joins TRBV4-3 to TRBJ1-3, with D perhaps TRBD1 (5 bases). The germline V gene has CDR1 LGHNA and CDR2 YSLEER. This CDR3 contains 15 residues. V dropped 0 bases and J dropped 6 bases, with 12 bases sitting between them. CDR3 region: CASSQDRQGLNTIYF. In DNA form, the CDR3 reads TGCGCCAGCAGCCAAGATAGGCAGGGTCTAAACACCATATATTTT.

A remark on this clone: The sample has other DNA sequences that encode this CDR3 too. J is TRBJ1-5 and V is TRBV3-1 (or the pseudogene TRBV3-2); D possibly corresponds to TRBD1 (5 bases). Trimming took off 0 bases at V and 7 bases at J, with 7 bases between the two ends. The CDR3 sequence is 13 residues long. CDR1 and CDR2 from the germline V gene are LGHDT and YNNKEL (reference sequence). The CDR3 sequence: CASSQEGGQPQHF. CDR3 nucleotides: TGTGCCAGCAGCCAAGAGGGGGGGCAGCCCCAGCATTTT.

The chain links TRBV28 to TRBJ1-1, with 8 positions matching TRBD1. This CDR3 has 15 residues. Germline assignment: CDR1 MDHEN and CDR2 SYDVKM. Germline trimming cut 6 bases from V and 3 bases from J; bases unmatched to any gene: 9. The CDR3 nucleotides read TGTGCCAGCAGCCCAGGGGCACAGGGGGACACTGAAGCTTTCTTT. This encodes CASSPGAQGDTEAFF.

The chain is built from TRBV12-3 or TRBV12-4 and TRBJ1-2; D is undetermined. This CDR3 region has 13 residues. Trimming took off 3 bases at V and 8 bases at J, with 13 bases between the two ends. The DNA of the CDR3 is TGTGCCAGCAGTTTCACCAGGCCGGGAGGCTACACCTTC. Residues: CASSFTRPGGYTF.

The chain is built from TRBV25-1 and TRBJ1-5, with D maybe TRBD1 (6 bases). This CDR3 spans 14 amino acids. CDR1 is MGHDK and CDR2 is SYGVNS in the germline V gene. V lost 0 bases and J lost 4, with 7 bases in between. The CDR3 nucleotides are TGTGCCAGCAGTGAATATCAGGGGAATCAGCCCCAGCATTTT. This codes for CASSEYQGNQPQHF.

The V call is TRBV19, the J call TRBJ1-1, with a possible D match to TRBD1 (5 bases). The CDR3 consists of 16 residues. Trimming removed 3 bases from V and 5 bases from J, with 19 bases in between. Germline-derived CDR1 and CDR2 are LNHDA and SQIVND (reference sequence). CDR3 DNA sequence: TGTGCCAGTAGTATGGGGACTCGGGGGACGCGGACTGAAGCTTTCTTT. Its translation is CASSMGTRGTRTEAFF.

The chain is built from TRBV28 and TRBJ1-3; D is unresolved. V lost 4 bases to trimming and J lost 1 base, with 8 bases between them. This CDR3 has 14 residues. In germline, CDR1 is MDHEN, CDR2 SYDVKM. This CDR3 is CASSSRGSGNTIYF. As DNA, the CDR3 is TGTGCCAGCAGTTCTAGAGGGTCTGGAAACACCATATATTTT. Drawing the rest from reference TRBV28 and TRBJ1-3, the complete variable domain is DVKVTQSSRYLVKRTGEKVFLECVQDMDHENMFWYRQDPGLGLRLIYFSYDVKMKEKGDIPEGYSVSREKKERFSLILESASTNQTSMYLCASSSRGSGNTIYFGEGSWLTVV.

The genes are TRBV6-2 or TRBV6-3 and TRBJ1-5; D call uncertain. Germline assignment: CDR1 MNHEY and CDR2 SVGEGT. The CDR3 runs to 13 residues. Trimming pared 2 bases from V and 6 bases from J, leaving 8 bases between. The CDR3 loop reads CASSYAVAQPQHF. The CDR3 nucleotides are TGTGCCAGCAGTTACGCTGTGGCTCAGCCCCAGCATTTT.

The genes are TRBV5-4 and TRBJ1-2; D might be TRBD1 (6 bases). CDR3 length: 15 residues. Trimming shortened V by 0 bases and J by 10 bases, and 19 bases separated the two germline ends. From germline, CDR1 is SGHNT and CDR2 YYREEE (reference sequence). DNA for the CDR3: TGTGCCAGCAGCTTGGAGGCAGGGGCTCCGGTGGCCTACACCTTC. It yields the protein CASSLEAGAPVAYTF.

The J gene is TRBJ2-7, the V gene TRBV2; TRBD1 matches at 8 bases. The junction had 8 bases not matched to a gene; V was cut back by 6 bases and J by 4 bases. The CDR3 consists of 14 residues. The germline V gene encodes CDR1 SNHLY and CDR2 FYNNEI. CDR3 protein: CASRATGGTYEQYF. The CDR3 DNA reads as TGTGCCAGCAGGGCTACAGGGGGTACTTACGAGCAGTACTTC. Supplemented by reference TRBV2 and TRBJ2-7, the full variable domain reads EPEVTQTPSHQVTQMGQEVILRCVPISNHLYFYWYRQILGQKVEFLVSFYNNEISEKSEIFDDQFSVERPDGSNFTLKIRSTKLEDSAMYFCASRATGGTYEQYFGPGTRLTVT.

The genes are TRBV18 and TRBJ1-5, with D possibly TRBD1 on 6 matching bases. The germline V gene has CDR1 KGHSH and CDR2 LQKENI. V gave up 2 bases and J gave up 0 bases, with 11 bases separating them. There are 16 residues in the CDR3. CDR3 in amino acids: CASSPSKDSSNQPQHF. CDR3 in DNA: TGTGCCAGCTCACCAAGTAAGGACAGTAGCAATCAGCCCCAGCATTTT.

The V call is TRBV2, the J call TRBJ2-7; 7 bases are a match to TRBD2. V was pared by 2 bases and J by 2 bases, with 6 bases of the junction left unmatched. This CDR3 has 15 amino acids. Germline V gene lookup returns CDR1 SNHLY and CDR2 FYNNEI. As DNA, the CDR3 is TGTGCCAGCAGTGAAAGGGCGGGAGAGGCCTACGAGCAGTACTTC. Its translation: CASSERAGEAYEQYF.

The chain recombines TRBV28 with TRBJ2-7; 15 nucleotides line up with TRBD2. The CDR3 is 16 residues long. The V gene end was trimmed by 5 bases and the J gene end by 9 bases; junction bases not matched to a gene: 11. Germline values: CDR1 MDHEN, CDR2 SYDVKM. CDR3 region: CASSLWTSGRAPTQYF. As DNA, the CDR3 is TGTGCCAGCAGTCTCTGGACTAGCGGGAGGGCACCCACGCAGTACTTC.

This clone occurred once. CDR3 in amino acids: CASSPSRVSSYEQYF. The CDR3 region has the DNA TGTGCCAGTAGTCCCTCACGGGTGAGCTCCTACGAGCAGTACTTC. The chain employs TRBV19 and TRBJ2-7; D gene uncertain. Germline CDR1 LNHDA, CDR2 SQIVND (reference sequence). V lost 5 bases to trimming and J lost 0 bases, with 14 bases between them. The CDR3 sequence is 15 residues long.

The chain is built from TRBV6-2 or TRBV6-3 and TRBJ2-1, with D unresolved. This CDR3 has 14 residues. Per germline, CDR1 MNHEY and CDR2 SVGEGT. The V end was cut by 4 bases, the J end by 4 bases, with 11 bases between. The CDR3 coding sequence is TGTGCCAGCAGTTTCGTGGCGACTTACAATGAGCAGTTCTTC. Protein sequence: CASSFVATYNEQFF.

The rearrangement links TRBV11-2 to TRBJ1-5; 9 bases agree with TRBD1. V was pared by 1 base and J by 5 bases, with 9 bases of the junction left unmatched. This CDR3 spans 17 amino acids. In germline, CDR1 is SGHAT, CDR2 FQNNGV. This chain's CDR3 is CASSLAGTGRVHQPQHF. The CDR3 nucleotides read TGTGCCAGCAGCTTAGCCGGGACAGGGAGGGTACATCAGCCCCAGCATTTT.

The rearrangement joins TRBV7-9 to TRBJ2-5, with D perhaps matching TRBD1 (5 bases). V lost 8 bases, J lost 2 bases, and 12 bases lay in between. The CDR3 is 13 amino acids. Germline V lookup: CDR1 SEHNR, CDR2 FQNEAQ (reference sequence). CDR3 loop: CASDIGAQETQYF. CDR3 in DNA: TGTGCCAGCGACATAGGGGCACAAGAGACCCAGTACTTC.

This rearrangement joins TRBV7-8 to TRBJ2-3, with D unclear. The germline V and J ends were trimmed by 9 bases and 2 bases, with 12 bases remaining between them. The CDR3 has 13 residues. Germline CDR1 is SGHVS and CDR2 is FQNEAQ. CDR3 loop: CASYRRITDTQYF. The CDR3 DNA follows: TGTGCCAGTTATCGTAGAATCACAGATACGCAGTATTTT.

This chain joins TRBV2 and TRBJ2-5; a weak D match, TRBD2 (5 bases). Germline CDR1 reads SNHLY; CDR2 reads FYNNEI. The V end lost 3 bases, the J end lost 6 bases, and 14 bases lay between the germline ends. The CDR3 runs to 14 residues. The CDR3 coding sequence is TGTGCCAGCAGTGACTCGGCTAGCCCTCAGACCCAGTACTTC. Its translation is CASSDSASPQTQYF.

The chain joins TRBV19 to TRBJ2-1; TRBD1 is a possible D gene (5 bases). Germline-derived CDR1 and CDR2 are LNHDA and SQIVND (reference sequence). Between the trimmed V and J ends, which lost 2 bases and 7 bases, there was a span of 15 bases. CDR3 length: 15 amino acids. Written as DNA, the CDR3 is TGTGCCAGTAGTATATCCGGACAAGGGTTTAATGAGCAGTTCTTC. Translating it yields CASSISGQGFNEQFF.

The sample holds many counts of this clone. The gene calls are TRBV7-9 and TRBJ2-3; no reliable D call. Germline CDR1 is SEHNR and CDR2 is FQNEAQ (reference sequence). V lost 0 bases and J 4 bases, leaving 5 bases between the germline ends. The CDR3 runs 13 residues. In nucleotides, the CDR3 is TGTGCCAGCAGCTTAGCGCGGCCAGATACGCAGTATTTT. As protein: CASSLARPDTQYF.

Of note for this clone: In the same sample, other DNA sequences code for this CDR3. The V and J genes are TRBV24-1 and TRBJ2-7; 9 bases are a match to TRBD1. J lost 0 bases, V lost 7 bases, and 3 bases had no gene match. Germline CDR1 and CDR2: KGHDR and SFDVKD. The length of the CDR3 is 14 residues. CDR3: CATRAGQGSYEQYF. The DNA for the CDR3 is TGTGCCACCAGGGCGGGACAGGGCTCCTACGAGCAGTACTTC.